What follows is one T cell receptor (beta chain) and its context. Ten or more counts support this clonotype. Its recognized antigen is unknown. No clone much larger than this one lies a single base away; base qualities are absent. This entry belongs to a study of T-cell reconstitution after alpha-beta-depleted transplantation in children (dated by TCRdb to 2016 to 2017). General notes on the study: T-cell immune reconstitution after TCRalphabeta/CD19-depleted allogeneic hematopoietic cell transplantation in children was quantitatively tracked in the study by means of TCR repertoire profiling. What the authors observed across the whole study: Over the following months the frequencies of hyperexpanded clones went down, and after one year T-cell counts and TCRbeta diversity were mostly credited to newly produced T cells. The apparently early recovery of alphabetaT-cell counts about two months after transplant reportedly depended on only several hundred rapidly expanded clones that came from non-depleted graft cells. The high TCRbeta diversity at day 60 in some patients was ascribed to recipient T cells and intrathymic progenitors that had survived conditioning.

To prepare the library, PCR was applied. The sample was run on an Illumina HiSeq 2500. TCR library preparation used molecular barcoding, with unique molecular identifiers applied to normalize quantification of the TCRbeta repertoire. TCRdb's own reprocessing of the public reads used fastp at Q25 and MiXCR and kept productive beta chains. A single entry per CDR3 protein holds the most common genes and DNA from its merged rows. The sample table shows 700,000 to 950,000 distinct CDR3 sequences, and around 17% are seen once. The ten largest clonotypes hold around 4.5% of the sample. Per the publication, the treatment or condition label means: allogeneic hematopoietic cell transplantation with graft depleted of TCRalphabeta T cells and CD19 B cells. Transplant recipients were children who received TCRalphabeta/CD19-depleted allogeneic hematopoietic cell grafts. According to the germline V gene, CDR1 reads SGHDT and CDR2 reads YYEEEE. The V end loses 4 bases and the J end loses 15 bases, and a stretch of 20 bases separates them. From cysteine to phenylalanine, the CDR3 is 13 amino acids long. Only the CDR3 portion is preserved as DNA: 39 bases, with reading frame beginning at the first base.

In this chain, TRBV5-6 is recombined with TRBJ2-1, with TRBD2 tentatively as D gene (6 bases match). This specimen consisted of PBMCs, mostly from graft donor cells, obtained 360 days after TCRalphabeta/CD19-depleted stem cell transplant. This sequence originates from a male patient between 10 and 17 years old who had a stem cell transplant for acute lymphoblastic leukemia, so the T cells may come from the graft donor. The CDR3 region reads CASSREDYRGTFF. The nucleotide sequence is TGTGCCAGCAGCCGAGAGGACTACCGCGGGACGTTCTTC.